Below, 15 T cell receptor beta chains from the same sample are listed, as sequenced in a study of molecular identifiers for immune sequencing clone quantification. TCRdb passed the PCR reads through MiXCR, listing each CDR3 protein once. The sample includes about 640,000 distinct CDR3 sequences, just under 20% of them seen just once. Sequencing was carried out using naive CD8+ T cells from blood, with Jurkat cell RNA spiked in. Specified subset: FACS-sorted CD8+CD4-CCR7+CD45RA+ naive T cells. These receptors were obtained from a human donor in good health. Some libraries in this study had Jurkat cell RNA spiked in.

This clonotype was counted many times. The rearrangement joins TRBV19 to TRBJ2-7; the D is unclear. V shed 1 base and J shed 1 base, with 11 bases lying between them. Germline CDR1 LNHDA, CDR2 SQIVND (reference sequence). The CDR3 is 15 residues long. The CDR3 loop reads CASSIGVGKSYEQYF. In DNA form, the CDR3 reads TGTGCCAGTAGTATAGGAGTCGGAAAATCCTACGAGCAGTACTTC.

This clonotype was observed many times. This chain joins TRBV6-6 and TRBJ1-2, with 11 bases identical to TRBD1. Germline trimming cut 2 bases from V and 7 bases from J; bases unmatched to any gene: 9. Germline CDR1 MNHNY, CDR2 SVGAGI (reference sequence). The CDR3 loop spans 16 amino acids. The CDR3 DNA reads TGTGCCAGCAGTTACCGGACAGGGGGCGTCTCCTCTGGCTACACCTTC. It is translated as CASSYRTGGVSSGYTF.

This clonotype was seen repeatedly, ten times or more. V gene TRBV28 combines with J gene TRBJ2-5; D unresolved. Looked up from germline, CDR1 is MDHEN and CDR2 is SYDVKM. Deletions cut 1 base from V and 4 bases from J, with 7 bases between. The CDR3 is 13 amino acids. The CDR3 DNA is TGTGCCAGCAGTTTATTACCCGGAGAGACCCAGTACTTC. Its translation is CASSLLPGETQYF.

This clonotype was picked up many times. The V and J genes are TRBV29-1 and TRBJ2-1, with 9 bases fitting TRBD2. Germline-derived CDR1 and CDR2 are SQVTM and ANQGSEA. This CDR3 contains 15 residues. V dropped 1 base and J dropped 2; count of bases not matched to a gene: 3. Here the CDR3 DNA reads TGCAGCGTTGAAGGTAGCGGGAGCCCCTACAATGAGCAGTTCTTC. Translating it yields CSVEGSGSPYNEQFF.

This clonotype was found once. A much larger clone is a single base away; this may be a read error. The CDR3 loop reads CASSFLPGTGSADTQYF. The CDR3 DNA is TGTGCCAGTTCTTTCCTCCCCGGGACAGGGAGTGCAGATACGCAGTATTTT. This chain connects TRBV19 to TRBJ2-3; 9 bases are shared with TRBD1. V was pared by 8 bases and J by 4 bases, with 16 bases of the junction left unmatched. CDR1 is LNHDA, CDR2 SQIVND, per germline (reference sequence). The CDR3 spans 17 residues.

Comment on this clonotype: A much more abundant neighbour one base away suggests this may be a read error. The gene calls are TRBV19 and TRBJ2-2, with D possibly TRBD1 on 6 matching bases. Germline-derived CDR1 and CDR2 are LNHDA and SQIVND (reference sequence). The length of the CDR3 is 14 residues. Trimming took off 3 bases at V and 5 bases at J, with 10 bases between the two ends. This CDR3 is CASSIATGTGELFF. In nucleotides, the CDR3 is TGTGCCAGTAGTATCGCTACAGGGACCGGGGAGCTGTTTTTT.

This clonotype was observed many times. The DNA is left out, because the CDR3 cannot be placed on it with certainty; the CDR3 is given as TCRdb lists it. The CDR3 here is CASSFWGGGTYKFF. V usage is TRBV7-2 and J usage is TRBJ2-1; TRBD2 was called by the table and not checked on the DNA. The CDR3 comprises 14 residues, both ends counted. Per germline, CDR1 SGHTA and CDR2 FQGNSA.

Concerning this clonotype: A read error may explain this, as a much larger clone is one base away. This chain links TRBV2 with TRBJ2-3; 10 bases fit TRBD2. Looked up from germline, CDR1 is SNHLY and CDR2 is FYNNEI. The CDR3 length is 16 residues. CDR3 loop: CASSEGLAGSTDTRYF. In DNA form, the CDR3 reads TGTGCCAGCAGTGAAGGACTAGCGGGTAGCACAGATACGCGGTATTTT.

This clonotype was counted a few times. The chain combines TRBV2 with TRBJ2-7; D is perhaps TRBD2 (6 bases). Germline values: CDR1 SNHLY, CDR2 FYNNEI. The CDR3 covers 12 residues. Trimming removed 6 bases at V and 3 bases at J, with 9 bases between. In nucleotides, the CDR3 is TGTGCCAGCAGGGGGCGGGGCTACGAGCAGTACTTC. It specifies CASRGRGYEQYF.

The chain links TRBV13 to TRBJ2-5; a possible D gene is TRBD2 (6 bases). Germline V CDR1 and CDR2: PRHDT, FYEKMQ (reference sequence). The length of the CDR3 is 14 residues. V lost 3 bases and J lost 5, with 13 bases in between. The CDR3 region is CASSFLDGGETQYF. The CDR3 region has the DNA TGTGCCAGCAGCTTCTTGGACGGAGGGGAGACCCAGTACTTC.

This clonotype was observed at least ten times. J is TRBJ2-2 and V is TRBV6-1; D is unclear. Trimming took 3 bases from V and 0 from J, leaving 8 bases between them. Germline CDR1 is MNHNS and CDR2 is SASEGT. The CDR3 loop spans 15 amino acids. DNA for the CDR3: TGTGCCAGCAGTGATTGGCAATCGAACACCGGGGAGCTGTTTTTT. Its protein is CASSDWQSNTGELFF.

This clonotype has only a few counts. A much larger clone differs from this one at a single base, so this may be a read error. CDR3 region: CASSSPDGASTEALF. Written as DNA, the CDR3 is TGTGCCAGCAGCTCCCCGGACGGGGCGAGCACTGAAGCTCTCTTT. The V gene is TRBV7-9, the J gene TRBJ1-1; the D gene is possibly TRBD1 (5 bases). This CDR3 is built from 15 residues. Per germline, CDR1 SEHNR and CDR2 FQNEAQ (reference sequence).

A word on this clonotype: A much larger clone lies one base from this, so it may be a read error. CDR3 bases: TGTGCCTGGAGTGGGACAGGGGAAACTGAAGCTCTCTTT. Translation gives CAWSGTGETEALF. The chain combines TRBV30 with TRBJ1-1; 9 positions agree with TRBD1. The CDR3 contains 13 residues. Germline values: CDR1 GTSNPN, CDR2 SVGIG (reference sequence).

This clonotype was found a few times. This sequence joins TRBV4-1 and TRBJ2-7; 9 bases align to TRBD1. Germline CDR1 MGHRA, CDR2 YSYEKL. CDR3 length: 15 residues. The ends lost 2 bases at V and 2 bases at J; junction bases unmatched: 4. The CDR3 sequence is CASSQMTGGPYEQYF. CDR3 sequence (DNA): TGCGCCAGCAGCCAAATGACAGGGGGGCCCTACGAGCAGTACTTC.

The V gene is TRBV3-1, the J gene TRBJ2-7, with TRBD1 identical over 9 bases. Per the germline V gene, CDR1 is LGHDT and CDR2 is YNNKEL (reference sequence). The CDR3 is 16 residues long. Trimming removed 2 bases from V and 2 bases from J; junction bases left unmatched: 7. The chain's CDR3 is CASSQNPGQGAYEQYF. As DNA, the CDR3 is TGTGCCAGCAGCCAAAACCCGGGACAGGGTGCCTACGAGCAGTACTTC.